Reported below is one T cell receptor beta chain. Its specific antigen is unknown. Qualities for individual bases were not recorded, and no much larger clone is one base off. This specimen belongs to a study of cytomegalovirus exposure and HLA in healthy donors (dated by TCRdb to 2016 to 2017). Context from the whole study: An earlier analysis of approximately 600 of the donors reported more than 250 Gb of sequence data and some 120 million unique TCR beta sequences from around 200 million T cells. About 330 gigabases of sequencing data and around 80 million unique TCR sequences made up an early release that covered approximately 620 HLA-typed donors. Of the roughly 400 genotyped donors, 65% to 90% fell in the genetic ancestry cluster associated with self-reported Caucasian donors. The aim of the study was to test whether cataloging public T cell receptors could identify signatures of past pathogen exposure. The study profiled the T cell repertoires of 666 subjects by immunosequencing and related them to cytomegalovirus serostatus. In addition to the first cohort of about 650 subjects, a separate validation cohort of 130 or so different subjects was used. The study combined high-throughput TCR immunosequencing, statistical association of individual TCRs with disease status, and machine learning to predict cytomegalovirus infection status. In a later analysis, previously published TCR beta repertoires from some 640 donors were re-analyzed and high-resolution HLA genotyping was added so that TCR occurrence patterns could be studied. Rather than using new phenotypic data, the later analysis identified candidate immune exposures from TCR beta sequences and from how often those sequences occurred across donors. In an earlier analysis of roughly 600 of the donors, high-throughput TCR beta sequencing was used to judge whether each TCR beta V gene segment behaved as functional or pseudogenic. Donor age, sex, ethnicity and CMV serostatus were collected together with the repertoire data. Genome-wide SNP genotypes for about 60% of the roughly 700 donors were used in a later genetic analysis, which treated that subset as a discovery cohort. All discovery cohort repertoires had been generated using a single sequencing platform. HLA typing included class I and class II loci at four-digit resolution. The number of typed donors differed by locus: about 620-640 for A, B, C, DRB1 and DQB1; about 520 for DQA1; about 600 for DPA1; and around 450 for DPB1. Because of strong linkage in the cohort, roughly five DR-DQ haplotypes were treated as single units for association and clustering. Across approximately 420 genotyped donors of the cohort, an average of about 240,000 unique TCR beta nucleotide sequences per donor were sequenced, and roughly 18% of those sequences were non-productive.

The junction carries 13 bases between V and J, which are trimmed by 3 bases and 2 bases respectively. The germline V gene (reference sequence) sets CDR1 to GTSNPN and CDR2 to SVGIG. From the cysteine through the phenylalanine, the CDR3 covers 15 amino acids. CDR3 DNA is the only sequence kept; it has 45 bases, read in frame from the first base. The investigation overall reported the following: Most CMV-associated TCR beta chains appeared to be HLA-restricted in a later analysis, and the HLA associations seemed to be driven largely by CMV exposure. A later genetic analysis reported fewer N-insertions in productive TCRs among donors in an Asian-associated ancestry cluster than the roughly 700-donor mean. In a later analysis, HLA-associated TCR beta chains were found to be more clonally expanded and to have lower generation probabilities than equally common non-associated chains. Sequencing depth was assumed to be roughly uniform across donors in the presence/absence analyses, though that assumption may not hold. Only TCR beta chains were sequenced in this cohort, and the absence of alpha or paired-chain data limited detectable features. Correlated functional status among segregating V segments might be attributable to linkage disequilibrium, but an unknown experimental factor could not be ruled out. The classifier was reported to diagnose cytomegalovirus status with high specificity and sensitivity in both the original and validation cohorts. The study listed 150 to 200 TCR beta chains as associated with cytomegalovirus. A later analysis associated about 17,000 TCR beta sequences with specific HLA alleles at a false discovery rate of 0.05. CMV serostatus was the only immune exposure information available for the cohort. While some public TCRs were present in many individuals, most TCR sequences turned up only very rarely across donors. When HLA alleles, especially DR and DQ, strongly co-occurred, attributing TCR associations to individual alleles was difficult. In an earlier analysis of some 540 of the donors, most TCR beta V segments appeared in productive rearrangements about 87% or about 30% of the time, broadly matching IMGT annotations. A later analysis found that TCR association rates varied across HLA loci, with DRB1 alleles showing the most associated TCRs and HLA-C alleles the fewest. Because some donors lacked HLA typing at each locus, the association tests relied only on the typed subset. The 87-base-pair reads could not distinguish some IMGT-functional V segments, including TRBV6-2 and TRBV6-3, so those segments were excluded. Seventeen rarely observed V segments, including chromosome 9 orphons, were excluded from the earlier analysis of 550 to 700 of the donors because counts were too low. A further reported finding was that TCR beta sequences accurately predicted the HLA-A and HLA-B alleles for most subjects in the first cohort. A later analysis reported that several top co-occurrence clusters appeared linked to parvovirus B19, influenza, CMV and Epstein-Barr virus. The authors suggested that the approach could potentially be extended to other disease states and immunological phenotypes. In vitro tests confirmed that a few of the cytomegalovirus-associated TCR beta chains recognize cytomegalovirus antigens. A cluster of highly shared sequence variants was judged likely to represent a technical artifact of the sequencing pipeline. A later genetic analysis associated a missense DCLRE1C variant with V-gene and J-gene trimming of TCR beta chains, and an independent cohort replicated the association.

The cohort comprised fewer than 750 healthy bone marrow donors. Cohort members were all nominally healthy when sampled, although unrecorded immune exposures were likely present. CMV serostatus was positive for about 290 and negative for about half of the roughly 700 cohort members, and was not recorded for this donor. A peripheral blood sample was provided by each donor, and peripheral blood mononuclear cells were used for TCR beta sequencing. Genomic DNA was extracted from the blood cell samples with the Qiagen DNeasy Blood Extraction Kit. The library was prepared using the immunoSEQ multiplex PCR assay. For the multiplex PCR, a mixture combining 60 forward primers for TCR Vbeta segments and 13 reverse primers for TCR Jbeta segments was used. The CDR3 region of rearranged TCR beta genes was amplified from genomic DNA with a multiplex PCR assay. The amplified TCR beta libraries were sequenced on the Illumina HiSeq System as 87-base-pair reads. The published analysis was carried out like this. A later analysis tallied 75 million to 95 million unique TCR beta chains across the 640 or so repertoires, and some 10 million of those chains were shared by two or more donors. A nearest-neighbor algorithm error-corrected the raw reads and collapsed the reads into unique sequences, merging closely related sequences to remove PCR and sequencing errors. CDR3 sequences were aligned to IMGT reference sequences to assign V, D and J gene segments. For a sequence to be retained, a match of at least six nucleotides to both a V gene segment and a J gene segment was required. Rearrangements were called productive when the CDR3 lacked stop codons and stayed in frame with V and J; all others were non-productive. Following IMGT convention, CDR3 was defined as the stretch from the second conserved V-encoded cysteine up to the conserved J-encoded phenylalanine. Sequences without an unambiguous match to a single V gene segment were excluded from the earlier analysis of 450 to 650 of the donors. An earlier analysis of roughly 590 of the donors called V segments functional above 56.7% productive rearrangements and segregating when the between-donor standard deviation exceeded 5%. A statistical classification framework was developed to diagnose cytomegalovirus status using the catalog of TCR beta chain sequences. V and J gene assignment, in a later analysis, came from comparing TCR nucleotide sequences with IMGT/GENE-DB human TR gene sequences. Using the TCRdist pipeline, a later analysis assigned CDR3 sequences along with most-parsimonious VDJ recombination scenarios. In a later analysis, every TCR beta chain was defined by the combination of its CDR3 amino acid sequence and its V-gene family, and reads without a unique V-gene family were dropped. To address suspected cross-contamination and a sequencing artifact, a later analysis removed roughly 580 highly shared, low-generation-probability nucleotide sequences. For each public chain, a later analysis derived a clonal expansion index from normalized ranks of inferred template counts within each repertoire. Generation probabilities in a later analysis came from a VDJ recombination model fitted to out-of-frame rearrangements, and those results were checked against IGoR. A later analysis scored TCR-TCR, TCR-HLA and TCR-CMV co-occurrence with hypergeometric tests, applying a repertoire-size bias correction to TCR pairs. A later analysis estimated false discovery rates by permuting HLA or CMV assignments 20 times. In a later analysis, co-occurring TCRs were grouped using DBSCAN, with TCRdist sequence similarity added in when clustering inside HLA-allele-positive subsets. Repertoires with fewer than 30,000 or more than 120,000 public chains were left out of co-occurrence clustering, as were several repertoires with anomalous nucleotide sharing. TCRdb's version of the immuneACCESS table is confined to in-frame rearrangements and falls short of the full clone set. An unresolved V gene accounts for under half of the shortfall where checked; the remainder is of unknown origin. V, J and clone size are taken as reported in that table, and D and trimming were inferred from the DNA itself. Within this sample are roughly 120,000 clones, with 77% of them counted one time only. Around 3.5% of the sample is taken by the ten largest.

The sample comprised PBMCs. The source is a human donor in good health. Here the chain combines TRBV30 and TRBJ2-2; the D gene is unclear. At the DNA level, the sequence is TGTGCCTGGAGGATGGCGGAGATAAACACCGGGGAGCTGTTTTTT. Protein translation: CAWRMAEINTGELFF.